This TCR beta chain emerged from a study of T cell responses to AZD1222 COVID-19 vaccine. Profiling relied on immunoSEQ multiplex PCR, and the TCRdb table lists in-frame clones only, not all of them. This sample has roughly 180,000 clones, with around 94% found just once. V was cut by 0 bases and J by 4 bases, with 15 bases left in between. Germline CDR1 is LGHNA and CDR2 is YSLEER. The CDR3 extends over 16 amino acids. The source is an adult who received the AZD1222 COVID-19 vaccine. The chain is built from TRBV4-3 and TRBJ1-2, with unresolved D. The sequences come from peripheral blood, collected 28 days after the second AZD1222 dose. The DNA of the CDR3 is TGCGCCAGCAGCCAAGAGAGGGCGACCGTCCGCTATGGCTACACCTTC. This encodes CASSQERATVRYGYTF.